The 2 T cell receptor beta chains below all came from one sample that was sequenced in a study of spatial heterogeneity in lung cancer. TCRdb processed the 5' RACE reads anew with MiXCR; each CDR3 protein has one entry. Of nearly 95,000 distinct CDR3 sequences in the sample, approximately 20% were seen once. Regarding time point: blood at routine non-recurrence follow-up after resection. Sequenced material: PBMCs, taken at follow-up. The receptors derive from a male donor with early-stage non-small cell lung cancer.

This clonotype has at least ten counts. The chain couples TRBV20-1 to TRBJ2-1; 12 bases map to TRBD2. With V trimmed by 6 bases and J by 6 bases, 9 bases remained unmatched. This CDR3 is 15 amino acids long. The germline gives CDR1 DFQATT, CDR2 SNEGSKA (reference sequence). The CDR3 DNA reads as TGCAGTGCCGTATCACTAGCGGGGGGTGGCAATGAGCAGTTCTTC. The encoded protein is CSAVSLAGGGNEQFF.

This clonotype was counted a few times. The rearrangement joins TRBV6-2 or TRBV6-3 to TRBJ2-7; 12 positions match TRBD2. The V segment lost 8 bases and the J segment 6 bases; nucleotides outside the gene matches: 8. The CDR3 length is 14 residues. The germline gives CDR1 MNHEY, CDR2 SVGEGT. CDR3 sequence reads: CASRRLAGVSEQYF. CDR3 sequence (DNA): TGTGCCAGCCGACGACTAGCGGGAGTTAGCGAGCAGTACTTC.